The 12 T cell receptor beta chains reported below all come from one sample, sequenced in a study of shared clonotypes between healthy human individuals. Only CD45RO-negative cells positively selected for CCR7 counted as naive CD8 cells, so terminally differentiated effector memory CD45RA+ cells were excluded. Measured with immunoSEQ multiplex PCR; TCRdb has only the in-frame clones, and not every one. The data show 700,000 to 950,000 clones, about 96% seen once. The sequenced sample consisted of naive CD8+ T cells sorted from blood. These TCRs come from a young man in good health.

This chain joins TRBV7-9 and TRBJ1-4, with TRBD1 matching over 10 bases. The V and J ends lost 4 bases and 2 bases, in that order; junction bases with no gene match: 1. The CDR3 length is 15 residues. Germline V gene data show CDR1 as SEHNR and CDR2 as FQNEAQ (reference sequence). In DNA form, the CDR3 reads TGTGCCAGCAGCTGGGGACAGGGGACTAATGAAAAACTGTTTTTT. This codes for CASSWGQGTNEKLFF.

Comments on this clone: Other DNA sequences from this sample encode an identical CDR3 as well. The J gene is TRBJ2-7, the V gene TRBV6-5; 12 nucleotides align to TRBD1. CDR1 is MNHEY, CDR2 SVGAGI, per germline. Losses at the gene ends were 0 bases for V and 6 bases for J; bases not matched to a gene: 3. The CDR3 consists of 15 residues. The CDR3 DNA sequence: TGTGCCAGCAGTTACTCCGGGACAGGGGGCCGCGAGCAGTACTTC. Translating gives CASSYSGTGGREQYF.

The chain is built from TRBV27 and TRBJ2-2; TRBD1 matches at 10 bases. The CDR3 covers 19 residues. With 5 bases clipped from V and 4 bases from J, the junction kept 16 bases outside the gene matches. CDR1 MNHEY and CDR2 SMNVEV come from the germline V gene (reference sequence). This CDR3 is CASSTLVLRGQGSTGELFF. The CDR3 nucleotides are TGTGCCAGCAGTACCCTGGTGCTCCGGGGACAGGGGAGCACCGGGGAGCTGTTTTTT.

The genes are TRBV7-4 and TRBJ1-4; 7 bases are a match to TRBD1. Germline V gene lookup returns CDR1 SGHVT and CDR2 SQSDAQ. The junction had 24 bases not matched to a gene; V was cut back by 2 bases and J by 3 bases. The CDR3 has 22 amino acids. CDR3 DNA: TGTGCCAGCAGCTTAAGATGGAGGGGTGGAGGGGGCGACTTGGGGTCTAATGAAAAACTGTTTTTT. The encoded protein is CASSLRWRGGGGDLGSNEKLFF.

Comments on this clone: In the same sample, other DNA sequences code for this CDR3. This CDR3 reads CASSVDGNEQYF. In DNA, the CDR3 is TGTGCCAGCAGCGTAGATGGCAACGAGCAGTACTTC. The rearrangement uses TRBV9 and TRBJ2-7; D gene uncertain. This CDR3 contains 12 residues. Trimming pared 0 bases from V and 5 bases from J, leaving 6 bases between. Germline V CDR1 and CDR2: SGDLS, YYNGEE.

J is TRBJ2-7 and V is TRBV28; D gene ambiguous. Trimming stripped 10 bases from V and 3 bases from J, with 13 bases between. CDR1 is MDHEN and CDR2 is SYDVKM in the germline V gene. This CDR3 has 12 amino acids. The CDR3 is CATGRLNYEQYF. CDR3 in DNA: TGTGCCACTGGACGGCTAAACTACGAGCAGTACTTC.

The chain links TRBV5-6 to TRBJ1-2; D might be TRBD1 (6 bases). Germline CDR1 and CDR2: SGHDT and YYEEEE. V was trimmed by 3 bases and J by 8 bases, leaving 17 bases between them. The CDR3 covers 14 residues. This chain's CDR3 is CASSSDSLGFGYTF. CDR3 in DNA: TGTGCCAGCAGCTCGGACAGTCTGGGGTTCGGCTACACCTTC.

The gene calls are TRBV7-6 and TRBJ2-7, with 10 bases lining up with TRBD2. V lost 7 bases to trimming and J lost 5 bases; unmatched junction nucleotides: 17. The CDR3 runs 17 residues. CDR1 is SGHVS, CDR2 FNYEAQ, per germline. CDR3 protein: CASTPASLAGGAHEQYF. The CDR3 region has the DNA TGTGCCAGCACACCGGCGAGCTTAGCGGGAGGTGCCCACGAGCAGTACTTC.

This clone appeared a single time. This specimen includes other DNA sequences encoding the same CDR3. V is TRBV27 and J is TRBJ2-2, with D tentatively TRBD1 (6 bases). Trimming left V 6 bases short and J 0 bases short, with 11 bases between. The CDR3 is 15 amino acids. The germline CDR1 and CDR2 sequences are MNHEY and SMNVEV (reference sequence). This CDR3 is CASSPRTANTGELFF. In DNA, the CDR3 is TGTGCCAGCAGCCCCCGGACAGCGAACACCGGGGAGCTGTTTTTT.

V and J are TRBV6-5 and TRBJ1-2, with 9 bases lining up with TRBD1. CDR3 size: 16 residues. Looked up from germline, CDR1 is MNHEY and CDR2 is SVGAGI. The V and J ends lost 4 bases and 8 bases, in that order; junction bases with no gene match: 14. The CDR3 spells CASSSSVDRGGQGYTF. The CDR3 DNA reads TGTGCCAGCAGTTCGAGTGTGGACAGGGGAGGACAGGGCTACACCTTC.

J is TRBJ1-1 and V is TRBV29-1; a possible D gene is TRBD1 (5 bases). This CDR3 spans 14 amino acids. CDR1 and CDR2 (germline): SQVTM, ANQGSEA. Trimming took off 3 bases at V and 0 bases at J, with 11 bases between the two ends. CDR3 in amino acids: CSVEQGMMNTEAFF. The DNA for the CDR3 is TGCAGCGTTGAGCAGGGTATGATGAACACTGAAGCTTTCTTT.

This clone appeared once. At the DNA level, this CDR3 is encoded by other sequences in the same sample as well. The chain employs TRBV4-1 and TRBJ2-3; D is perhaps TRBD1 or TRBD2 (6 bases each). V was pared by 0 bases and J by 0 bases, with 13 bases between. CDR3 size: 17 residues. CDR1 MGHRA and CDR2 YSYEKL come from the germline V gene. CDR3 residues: CASSQDPQGTSTDTQYF. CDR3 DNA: TGCGCCAGCAGCCAAGATCCCCAGGGGACTAGCACAGATACGCAGTATTTT.